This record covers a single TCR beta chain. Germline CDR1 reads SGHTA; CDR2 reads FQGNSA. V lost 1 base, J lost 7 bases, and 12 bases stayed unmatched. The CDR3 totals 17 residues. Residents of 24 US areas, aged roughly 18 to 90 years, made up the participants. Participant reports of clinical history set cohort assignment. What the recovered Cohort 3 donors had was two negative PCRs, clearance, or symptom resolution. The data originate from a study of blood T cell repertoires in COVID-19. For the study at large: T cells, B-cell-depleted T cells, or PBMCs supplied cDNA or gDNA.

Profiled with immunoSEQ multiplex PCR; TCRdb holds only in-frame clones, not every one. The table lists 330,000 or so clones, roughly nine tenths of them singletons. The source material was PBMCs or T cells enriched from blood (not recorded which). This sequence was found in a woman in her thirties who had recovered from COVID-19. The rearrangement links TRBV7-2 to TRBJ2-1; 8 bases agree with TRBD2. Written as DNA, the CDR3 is TGTGCCAGCAGCTTAGTCCCACTAGCGGAGCGGGGTAATGAGCAGTTCTTC. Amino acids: CASSLVPLAERGNEQFF.